These 30 T cell receptor beta chains were all obtained from the same sample, sequenced in a study of T cell changes during pregnancy in multiple sclerosis. TCRdb's copy holds only in-frame clones and misses some; the assay was immunoSEQ multiplex PCR. The repertoire holds nearly 110,000 clones, with 85% to 95% as singletons. The starting material was peripheral blood, obtained after pregnancy. The origin of the receptors is a female donor with multiple sclerosis, enrolled in a pregnancy study.

The chain uses TRBV7-9 and TRBJ2-1; a weak D match, TRBD2 (5 bases). CDR3 length: 14 residues. Germline V gene data show CDR1 as SEHNR and CDR2 as FQNEAQ (reference sequence). The V end was cut by 1 base, the J end by 7 bases, with 11 bases between. In DNA form, the CDR3 reads TGTGCCAGCAGCTTAGGAGATCCGGGGAATGAGCAGTTCTTC. Amino acid sequence: CASSLGDPGNEQFF.

This clone was found once. CDR3 bases: TGTGCCAGCAGCCACCCCTCAGGGGGCTTTAACGATCAGCCCCAGCATTTT. Translated: CASSHPSGGFNDQPQHF. The V and J genes are TRBV6-8 and TRBJ1-5, with 8 positions matching TRBD1. The CDR3 totals 17 residues. Germline V gives CDR1 MNHGY, CDR2 SAAAGT. V shed 6 bases, J shed 5 bases, and the junction held 15 bases outside the gene matches.

The CDR3 is CAWSPGSEQYF. DNA for the CDR3: TGTGCCTGGTCGCCGGGGAGCGAGCAGTACTTC. The chain joins TRBV30 to TRBJ2-7; perhaps TRBD2 as D (5 bases). Trimming pared 5 bases from V and 6 bases from J, leaving 11 bases between. The CDR3 spans 11 residues. In germline, CDR1 is GTSNPN, CDR2 SVGIG (reference sequence).

The V and J genes are TRBV27 and TRBJ2-3, with 12 bases lining up with TRBD2. The germline V gene has CDR1 MNHEY and CDR2 SMNVEV (reference sequence). The CDR3 runs to 16 residues. With 4 bases clipped from V and 7 bases from J, the junction kept 9 bases outside the gene matches. CDR3 bases: TGTGCCAGCAGTTCCCCTAGCGGGAGGGCGGAGAATACGCAGTATTTT. Translated, it gives CASSSPSGRAENTQYF.

V usage is TRBV28 and J usage is TRBJ2-3; 8 positions agree with TRBD2. The CDR3 is made up of 19 amino acids. J lost 1 base, V lost 4 bases, and 16 bases had no gene match. CDR1 is MDHEN, CDR2 SYDVKM, per germline. CDR3 bases: TGTGCCAGCAGTTCCATTGTAGAGGCGGGAGGAATAGGCACAGATACGCAGTATTTT. This codes for CASSSIVEAGGIGTDTQYF. Full variable domain (missing parts from reference TRBV28 and TRBJ2-3): DVKVTQSSRYLVKRTGEKVFLECVQDMDHENMFWYRQDPGLGLRLIYFSYDVKMKEKGDIPEGYSVSREKKERFSLILESASTNQTSMYLCASSSIVEAGGIGTDTQYFGPGTRLTVL.

V usage is TRBV29-1 and J usage is TRBJ2-1; TRBD2 is a possible D gene (6 bases). Trimming left V 7 bases short and J 5 bases short, with 15 bases between. The CDR3 sequence is 13 residues long. The germline V gene has CDR1 SQVTM and CDR2 ANQGSEA. The CDR3 reads CSGGDRKDNEQFF. The CDR3, as DNA: TGCAGCGGGGGGGATCGGAAAGACAATGAGCAGTTCTTC.

The chain couples TRBV6-4 to TRBJ2-3, with D possibly TRBD2 on 5 matching bases. The CDR3 spans 13 residues. Per germline, CDR1 MRHNA and CDR2 SNTAGT. The V gene lost 4 bases and the J gene lost 5 bases, with 10 bases spanning the gap. This CDR3 is CASSVGELDTQYF. The CDR3 nucleotides are TGTGCCAGCAGTGTCGGGGAATTAGATACGCAGTATTTT.

The chain joins TRBV7-2 to TRBJ2-1; 12 bases fit TRBD2. Germline V CDR1 and CDR2: SGHTA, FQGNSA. V lost 5 bases to trimming and J lost 5 bases; unmatched junction nucleotides: 4. The CDR3 length is 15 residues. CDR3 sequence reads: CASSPGLAGNNEQFF. CDR3 sequence (DNA): TGTGCCAGCAGCCCAGGACTAGCGGGGAACAATGAGCAGTTCTTC.

The chain recombines TRBV6-1 with TRBJ2-7, with D tentatively TRBD2 (5 bases). Germline V CDR1 and CDR2: MNHNS, SASEGT. V lost 6 bases and J 7 bases, leaving 10 bases between the germline ends. CDR3 length: 11 residues. DNA of the CDR3: TGTGCCAGCAGCCTAACGGGGGAGCAGTACTTC. It is translated as CASSLTGEQYF.

The V call is TRBV4-2, the J call TRBJ2-7; 9 bases align to TRBD1. J gave up 3 bases and V 1 base, and 7 bases lay outside the gene matches. The CDR3 is 16 amino acids. Germline V gene sequence: CDR1 LGHNA, CDR2 YNFKEQ. CDR3 protein: CASSQAPATGGYEQYF. CDR3 nucleotides: TGTGCCAGCAGCCAAGCGCCAGCGACAGGGGGCTACGAGCAGTACTTC.

Turning to this clone: This same CDR3 is encoded by further DNA sequences in the sample. The genes are TRBV7-9 and TRBJ1-2; possibly TRBD1 for D (5 bases). Trimming removed 5 bases from V and 4 bases from J, with 8 bases in between. Per the germline V gene, CDR1 is SEHNR and CDR2 is FQNEAQ (reference sequence). The CDR3 is made up of 12 amino acids. CDR3 residues: CASSPDSYGYTF. The CDR3 region has the DNA TGTGCCAGCAGCCCCGACAGCTATGGCTACACCTTC.

The chain joins TRBV11-2 to TRBJ2-1; 9 bases agree with TRBD2. Germline CDR1 reads SGHAT; CDR2 reads FQNNGV. This CDR3 has 15 residues. V shed 4 bases and J 6 bases; nucleotides not matched to a gene: 7. The CDR3 is CASSYLAGLSNEQFF. The CDR3 DNA reads as TGTGCCAGCAGCTATCTAGCGGGGCTCTCCAATGAGCAGTTCTTC.

A word on this clone: Other DNA sequences in this sample translate to the same CDR3. The CDR3 DNA reads TGTGCCAGCAGCTTGGACAGCCTCCCCTACGAGCAGTACTTC. This codes for CASSLDSLPYEQYF. The chain uses TRBV5-4 and TRBJ2-7; D gene unclear. The CDR3 has 14 amino acids. CDR1 and CDR2 from the germline V gene are SGHNT and YYREEE (reference sequence). V was cut by 0 bases and J by 2 bases, with 9 bases left in between.

A remark on this clone: Without the conserved terminal phenylalanine or tryptophan, this CDR3 likely stems from a read error. It is unclear where the CDR3 begins or ends on the DNA, so no DNA is shown, and the CDR3 is as TCRdb lists it. The V gene is TRBV10-1, the J gene TRBJ2-4; the table's D call, TRBD2, was not checked against the DNA. The CDR3 region is 9 residues in length, termini included. The germline gives CDR1 WNHNN, CDR2 SYGVQD (reference sequence). The CDR3 loop reads CASSRLAPV.

The rearrangement uses TRBV30 and TRBJ2-2, with 7 bases lining up with TRBD1. V shed 7 bases, J shed 0 bases, and the junction held 5 bases outside the gene matches. This CDR3 contains 14 residues. The V gene's germline CDR1 is GTSNPN and CDR2 SVGIG (reference sequence). The chain's CDR3 is CALDRVTNTGELFF. DNA of the CDR3: TGTGCCTTAGACAGGGTCACGAACACCGGGGAGCTGTTTTTT. Full variable domain (missing parts from reference TRBV30 and TRBJ2-2): SQTIHQWPATLVQPVGSPLSLECTVEGTSNPNLYWYRQAAGRGLQLLFYSVGIGQISSEVPQNLSASRPQDRQFILSSKKLLLSDSGFYLCALDRVTNTGELFFGEGSRLTVL.

About this clone: At one end, the junction sequence differs from germline, possibly due to a read error. The gene calls are TRBV10-3 and TRBJ2-7, with 10 bases matching TRBD2. CDR3 length equals 13 residues. CDR1 is ENHRY, CDR2 SYGVKD, per germline. CDR3 sequence reads: CAISESIGLAGVF. The CDR3 coding sequence is TGTGCCATCAGTGAGTCGATAGGCCTAGCGGGAGTCTTC.

This chain links TRBV6-1 with TRBJ1-3; D gene ambiguous. Germline V CDR1 and CDR2: MNHNS, SASEGT. The V end lost 6 bases, the J end lost 4 bases, and 4 bases lay between the germline ends. This CDR3 has 11 amino acids. The CDR3 DNA sequence: TGTGCCAGCAGAGAGGGAAACACCATATATTTT. Its protein product is CASREGNTIYF.

The chain employs TRBV6-5 and TRBJ2-5; 8 positions match TRBD2. The CDR3 consists of 14 residues. The V segment lost 6 bases and the J segment 9 bases; nucleotides outside the gene matches: 12. Per the germline V gene, CDR1 is MNHEY and CDR2 is SVGAGI. CDR3 coding DNA: TGTGCCAGCAGGGATCCCGGGACTAGAGGGGCCCAGTACTTC. Translated: CASRDPGTRGAQYF.

V and J are TRBV7-9 and TRBJ1-1; weak D call: TRBD1 (5 bases). The CDR3 length is 13 residues. CDR1 and CDR2 (germline): SEHNR, FQNEAQ (reference sequence). Trimming shortened V by 5 bases and J by 0 bases, and 7 bases separated the two germline ends. The CDR3 sequence is CASSETVNTEAFF. The CDR3, as DNA: TGTGCCAGCAGCGAGACAGTGAACACTGAAGCTTTCTTT.

This chain connects TRBV9 to TRBJ2-3, with TRBD2 as a possible D gene (6 bases). This CDR3 comprises 14 residues. V was clipped by 0 bases and J by 4 bases, with 9 bases between them. CDR1 is SGDLS, CDR2 YYNGEE, per germline. The CDR3 coding sequence is TGTGCCAGCAGCGTAGTCGGGGAGGCAGATACGCAGTATTTT. Translation gives CASSVVGEADTQYF.

The V call is TRBV9, the J call TRBJ2-7; weak D call: TRBD1 (6 bases). The V gene lost 2 bases and the J gene lost 4 bases, with 19 bases spanning the gap. Germline CDR1 reads SGDLS; CDR2 reads YYNGEE. This CDR3 comprises 16 residues. The CDR3 coding sequence is TGTGCCAGCAGCGTTTCTGGGTCACAGGGTTTATACGAGCAGTACTTC. It codes for CASSVSGSQGLYEQYF.

The rearrangement uses TRBV7-9 and TRBJ2-7; 7 bases are a match to TRBD1. Trimming cost V 4 bases and J 5 bases; bases outside gene matches: 14. Germline CDR1 reads SEHNR; CDR2 reads FQNEAQ (reference sequence). The CDR3 contains 16 residues. CDR3 DNA sequence: TGTGCCAGCAGCTCTCACCGGGACAGCACTAACCACGAGCAGTACTTC. Protein product: CASSSHRDSTNHEQYF.

J is TRBJ2-7 and V is TRBV28; 7 nucleotides align to TRBD1. CDR1 MDHEN and CDR2 SYDVKM come from the germline V gene. V dropped 0 bases and J dropped 1; count of bases not matched to a gene: 3. The CDR3 extends over 15 amino acids. CDR3 sequence (DNA): TGTGCCAGCAGTTTATGGGGGACAGCTTCCTACGAGCAGTACTTC. It specifies CASSLWGTASYEQYF.

This sequence joins TRBV30 and TRBJ2-1; possible D gene TRBD1, 6 bases. The CDR3 sequence is 14 residues long. CDR1 is GTSNPN and CDR2 is SVGIG in the germline V gene (reference sequence). Between the trimmed V and J ends, which lost 4 bases and 5 bases, there was a span of 15 bases. The CDR3 region has the DNA TGTGCCTGGATTGGTCCAGGGACAAACAATGAGCAGTTCTTC. Translated: CAWIGPGTNNEQFF.

The chain carries TRBV7-2 and TRBJ2-3; D remains unclear. Germline CDR1 is SGHTA and CDR2 is FQGNSA. V dropped 5 bases and J dropped 3 bases, with 18 bases sitting between them. The CDR3 is 16 residues long. CDR3 coding DNA: TGTGCCAGCAGCCCTTCCACCGGGTCCCGGACAGATACGCAGTATTTT. Its protein is CASSPSTGSRTDTQYF.

V gene TRBV4-1 combines with J gene TRBJ2-5, with D tentatively TRBD2 (6 bases). Trimming stripped 3 bases from V and 7 bases from J, with 24 bases between. There are 17 residues in the CDR3. The germline CDR1 and CDR2 sequences are MGHRA and YSYEKL. The CDR3: CASSQLLVMGGRTTQYF. In nucleotides, the CDR3 is TGCGCCAGCAGCCAGCTACTCGTTATGGGGGGTAGGACGACCCAGTACTTC.

The CDR3 spells CASSAGHTTNEKLFF. Written as DNA, the CDR3 is TGTGCCAGCAGCGCTGGACATACAACTAATGAAAAACTGTTTTTT. The chain is built from TRBV9 and TRBJ1-4; D possibly corresponds to TRBD1 (5 bases). Trimming removed 3 bases from V and 0 bases from J, with 9 bases in between. CDR1 is SGDLS, CDR2 YYNGEE, per germline. This CDR3 is 15 amino acids long. The entire variable domain, with the rest obtained from reference TRBV9 and TRBJ1-4, is as follows: DSGVTQTPKHLITATGQRVTLRCSPRSGDLSVYWYQQSLDQGLQFLIQYYNGEERAKGNILERFSAQQFPDLHSELNLSSLELGDSALYFCASSAGHTTNEKLFFGSGTQLSVL.

The V and J genes are TRBV4-2 and TRBJ2-3, with 12 bases that match TRBD2. Per the germline V gene, CDR1 is LGHNA and CDR2 is YNFKEQ. With V trimmed by 1 base and J by 4 bases, 6 bases remained unmatched. This CDR3 comprises 17 residues. CDR3 DNA sequence: TGTGCCAGCAGCCAAGTCCCTCTAGCGGGAGGGCCAGATACGCAGTATTTT. Encoded protein: CASSQVPLAGGPDTQYF.

The rearrangement links TRBV10-3 to TRBJ2-5; maybe TRBD1 (5 bases). The CDR3 is made up of 13 amino acids. V was trimmed by 3 bases and J by 3 bases, leaving 8 bases between them. The germline V gene encodes CDR1 ENHRY and CDR2 SYGVKD. This CDR3 is CAISDRREETQYF. CDR3 sequence (DNA): TGTGCCATCAGTGATCGCAGGGAAGAGACCCAGTACTTC.

This clone was counted a few times. V and J are TRBV30 and TRBJ1-1; 7 positions agree with TRBD1. The germline V gene encodes CDR1 GTSNPN and CDR2 SVGIG (reference sequence). Trimming cost V 2 bases and J 1 base; bases outside gene matches: 4. The CDR3 is 14 residues long. CDR3 residues: CAWSRAGGNTEAFF. The CDR3, as DNA: TGTGCCTGGAGTCGGGCAGGGGGGAACACTGAAGCTTTCTTT.